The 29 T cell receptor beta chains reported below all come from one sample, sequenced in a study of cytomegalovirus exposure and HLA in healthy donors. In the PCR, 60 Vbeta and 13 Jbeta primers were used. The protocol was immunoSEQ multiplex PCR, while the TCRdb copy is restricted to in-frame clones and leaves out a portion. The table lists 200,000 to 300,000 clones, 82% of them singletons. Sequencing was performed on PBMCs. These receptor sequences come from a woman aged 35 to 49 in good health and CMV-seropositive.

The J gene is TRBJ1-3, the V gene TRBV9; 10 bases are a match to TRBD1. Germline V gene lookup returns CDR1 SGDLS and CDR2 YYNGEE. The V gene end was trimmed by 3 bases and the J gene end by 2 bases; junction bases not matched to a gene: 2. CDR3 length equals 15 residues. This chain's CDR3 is CASSAGTGAGNTIYF. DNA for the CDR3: TGTGCCAGCAGCGCAGGGACAGGGGCTGGAAACACCATATATTTT.

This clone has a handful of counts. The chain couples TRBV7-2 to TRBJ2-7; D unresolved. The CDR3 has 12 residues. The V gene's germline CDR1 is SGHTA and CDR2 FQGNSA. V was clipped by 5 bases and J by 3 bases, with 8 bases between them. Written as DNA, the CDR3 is TGTGCCAGCAGCCCGAATAGCTACGAGCAGTACTTC. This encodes CASSPNSYEQYF.

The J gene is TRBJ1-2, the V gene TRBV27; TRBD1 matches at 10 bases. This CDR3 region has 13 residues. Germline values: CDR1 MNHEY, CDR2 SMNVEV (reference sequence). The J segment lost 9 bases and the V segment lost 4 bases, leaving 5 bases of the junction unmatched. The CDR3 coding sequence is TGTGCCAGCAGTTCTGGACAGGGGGTTCGCTACACCTTC. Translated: CASSSGQGVRYTF.

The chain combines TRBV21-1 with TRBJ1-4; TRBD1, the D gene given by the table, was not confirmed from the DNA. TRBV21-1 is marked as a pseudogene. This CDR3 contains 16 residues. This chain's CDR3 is CASSVGTGEFREKLFF. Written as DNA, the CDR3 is TGTGCCAGCAGCGTAGGGACAGGGGAATTTCGCGAAAAACTGTTTTTT.

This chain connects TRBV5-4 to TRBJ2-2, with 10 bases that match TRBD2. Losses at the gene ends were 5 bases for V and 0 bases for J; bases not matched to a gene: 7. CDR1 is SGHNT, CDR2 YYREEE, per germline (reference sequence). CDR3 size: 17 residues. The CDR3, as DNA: TGTGCCAGCAGGCGGACTAGCGGAATATCGAACACCGGGGAGCTGTTTTTT. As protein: CASRRTSGISNTGELFF. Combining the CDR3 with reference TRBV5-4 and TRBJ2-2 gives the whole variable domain ETGVTQSPTHLIKTRGQQVTLRCSSQSGHNTVSWYQQALGQGPQFIFQYYREEENGRGNFPPRFSGLQFPNYSSELNVNALELDDSALYLCASRRTSGISNTGELFFGEGSRLTVL.

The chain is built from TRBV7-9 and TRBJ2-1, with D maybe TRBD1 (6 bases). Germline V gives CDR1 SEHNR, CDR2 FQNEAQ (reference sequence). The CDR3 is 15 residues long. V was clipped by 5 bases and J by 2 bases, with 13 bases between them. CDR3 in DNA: TGTGCCAGCAGCCAGGGGACGCGCACCTACAATGAGCAGTTCTTC. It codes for CASSQGTRTYNEQFF.

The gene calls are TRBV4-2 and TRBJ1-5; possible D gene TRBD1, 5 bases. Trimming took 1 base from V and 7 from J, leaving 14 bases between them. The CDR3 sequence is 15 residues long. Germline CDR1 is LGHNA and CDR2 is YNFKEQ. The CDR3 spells CASSQVPGGNQPQHF. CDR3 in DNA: TGTGCCAGCAGCCAAGTTCCGGGGGGTAACCAGCCCCAGCATTTT.

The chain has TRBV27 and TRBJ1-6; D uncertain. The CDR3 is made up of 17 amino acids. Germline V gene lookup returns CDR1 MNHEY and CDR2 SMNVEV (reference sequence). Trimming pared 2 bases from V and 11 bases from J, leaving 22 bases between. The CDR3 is CASSLVSPGGLGTPLHF. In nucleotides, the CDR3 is TGTGCCAGCAGTTTAGTTAGCCCCGGCGGGCTCGGGACACCCCTCCACTTT.

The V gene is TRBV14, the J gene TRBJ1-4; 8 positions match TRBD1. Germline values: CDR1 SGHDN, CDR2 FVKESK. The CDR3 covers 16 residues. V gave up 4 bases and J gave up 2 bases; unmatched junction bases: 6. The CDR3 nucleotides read TGTGCCAGCAGCCTACGGACAGGGAGCACTAATGAAAAACTGTTTTTT. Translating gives CASSLRTGSTNEKLFF. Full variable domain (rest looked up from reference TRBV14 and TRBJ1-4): EAGVTQFPSHSVIEKGQTVTLRCDPISGHDNLYWYRRVMGKEIKFLLHFVKESKQDESGMPNNRFLAERTGGTYSTLKVQPAELEDSGVYFCASSLRTGSTNEKLFFGSGTQLSVL.

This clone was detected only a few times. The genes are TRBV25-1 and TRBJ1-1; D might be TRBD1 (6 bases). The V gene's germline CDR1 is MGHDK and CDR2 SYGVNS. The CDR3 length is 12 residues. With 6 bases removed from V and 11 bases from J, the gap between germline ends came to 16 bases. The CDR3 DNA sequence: TGTGCCAGCAGGCAGTGGGGGCGCCGGGCTTTCTTT. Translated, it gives CASRQWGRRAFF. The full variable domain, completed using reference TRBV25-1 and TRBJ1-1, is EADIYQTPRYLVIGTGKKITLECSQTMGHDKMYWYQQDPGMELHLIHYSYGVNSTEKGDLSSESTVSRIRTEHFPLTLESARPSHTSQYLCASRQWGRRAFFGQGTRLTVV.

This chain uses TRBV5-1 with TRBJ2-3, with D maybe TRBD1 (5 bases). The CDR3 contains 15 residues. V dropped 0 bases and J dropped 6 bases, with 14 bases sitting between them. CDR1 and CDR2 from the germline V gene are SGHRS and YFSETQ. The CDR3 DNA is TGCGCCAGCAGCTTGGAGGGGCCACCAAGGGATACGCAGTATTTT. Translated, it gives CASSLEGPPRDTQYF.

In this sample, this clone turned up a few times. The CDR3 nucleotides read TGTGCCAGCAGCTCCCAAACTAGCGGTGAGCAGTTCTTC. Translated: CASSSQTSGEQFF. The chain links TRBV7-9 to TRBJ2-1; 8 positions agree with TRBD2. The germline V gene encodes CDR1 SEHNR and CDR2 FQNEAQ (reference sequence). The CDR3 loop spans 13 amino acids. V gave up 4 bases and J gave up 9 bases; unmatched junction bases: 5.

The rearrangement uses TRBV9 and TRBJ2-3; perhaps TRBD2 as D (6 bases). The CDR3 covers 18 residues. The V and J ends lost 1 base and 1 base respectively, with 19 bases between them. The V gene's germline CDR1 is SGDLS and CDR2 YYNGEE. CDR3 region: CASSVSDGLRARTDTQYF. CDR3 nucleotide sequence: TGTGCCAGCAGCGTAAGCGATGGACTAAGGGCCCGCACAGATACGCAGTATTTT.

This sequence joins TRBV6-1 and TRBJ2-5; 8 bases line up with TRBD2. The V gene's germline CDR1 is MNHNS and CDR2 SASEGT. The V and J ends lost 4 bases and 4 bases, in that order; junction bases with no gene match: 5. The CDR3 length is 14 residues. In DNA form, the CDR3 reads TGTGCCAGCAGTGGACTAGCGTTTACAGAGACCCAGTACTTC. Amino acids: CASSGLAFTETQYF.

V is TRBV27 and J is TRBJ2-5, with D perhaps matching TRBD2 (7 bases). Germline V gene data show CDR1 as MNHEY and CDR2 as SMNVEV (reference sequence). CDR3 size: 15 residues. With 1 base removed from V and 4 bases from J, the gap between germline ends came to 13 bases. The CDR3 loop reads CASSLWGGRGETQYF. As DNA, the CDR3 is TGTGCCAGCAGTTTATGGGGGGGGCGAGGAGAGACCCAGTACTTC.

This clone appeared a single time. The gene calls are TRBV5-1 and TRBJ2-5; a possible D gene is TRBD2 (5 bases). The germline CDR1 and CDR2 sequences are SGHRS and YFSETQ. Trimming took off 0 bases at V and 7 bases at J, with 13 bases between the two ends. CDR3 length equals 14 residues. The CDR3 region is CASSLVGGEGTQYF. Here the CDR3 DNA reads TGCGCCAGCAGCTTGGTTGGAGGAGAAGGGACCCAGTACTTC.

CDR3 DNA sequence: TGTGCCAGCAGCCGGCCTACAGGCGAGCAGTACTTC. This gives the protein CASSRPTGEQYF. The chain links TRBV5-5 to TRBJ2-7, with D possibly TRBD1 on 5 matching bases. Between the trimmed V and J ends, which lost 4 bases and 6 bases, there was a span of 11 bases. Germline V lookup: CDR1 SGHKS, CDR2 YYEKEE (reference sequence). This CDR3 is built from 12 residues. The full variable domain, rest sourced from reference TRBV5-5 and TRBJ2-7, is DAGVTQSPTHLIKTRGQQVTLRCSPISGHKSVSWYQQVLGQGPQFIFQYYEKEERGRGNFPDRFSARQFPNYSSELNVNALLLGDSALYLCASSRPTGEQYFGPGTRLTVT.

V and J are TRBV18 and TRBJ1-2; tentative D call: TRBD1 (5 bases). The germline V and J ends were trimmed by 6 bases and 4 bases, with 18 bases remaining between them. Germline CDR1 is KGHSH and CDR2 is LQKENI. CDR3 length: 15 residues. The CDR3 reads CASSRFEQASYGYTF. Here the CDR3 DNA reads TGTGCCAGCTCCCGTTTCGAACAGGCGAGCTATGGCTACACCTTC.

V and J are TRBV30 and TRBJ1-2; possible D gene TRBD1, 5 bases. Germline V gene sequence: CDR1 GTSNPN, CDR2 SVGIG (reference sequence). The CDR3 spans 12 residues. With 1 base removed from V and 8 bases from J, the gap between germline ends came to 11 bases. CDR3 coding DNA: TGTGCCTGGAGTGAGGGGAAGGGGGGCTACACCTTC. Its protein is CAWSEGKGGYTF.

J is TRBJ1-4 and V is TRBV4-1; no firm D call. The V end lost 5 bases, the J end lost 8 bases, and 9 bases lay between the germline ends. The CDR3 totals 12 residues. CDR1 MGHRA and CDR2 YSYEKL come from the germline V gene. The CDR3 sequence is CASSSRGEKLFF. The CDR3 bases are TGCGCCAGCAGCTCTAGAGGGGAAAAACTGTTTTTT.

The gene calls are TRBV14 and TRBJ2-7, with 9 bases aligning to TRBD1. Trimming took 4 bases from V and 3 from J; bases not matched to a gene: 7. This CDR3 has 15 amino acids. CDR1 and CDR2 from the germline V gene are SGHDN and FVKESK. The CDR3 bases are TGTGCCAGCAGCCCTATGGGACAGGGAAACTACGAGCAGTACTTC. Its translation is CASSPMGQGNYEQYF.

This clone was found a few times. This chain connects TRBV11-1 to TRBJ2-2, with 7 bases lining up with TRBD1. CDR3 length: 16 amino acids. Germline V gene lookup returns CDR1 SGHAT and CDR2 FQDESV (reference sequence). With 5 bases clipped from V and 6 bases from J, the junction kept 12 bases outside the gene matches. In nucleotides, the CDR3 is TGTGCCAGCAGCCTTCTTTCTCACAGGGGAGCCGGGGAGCTGTTTTTT. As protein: CASSLLSHRGAGELFF.

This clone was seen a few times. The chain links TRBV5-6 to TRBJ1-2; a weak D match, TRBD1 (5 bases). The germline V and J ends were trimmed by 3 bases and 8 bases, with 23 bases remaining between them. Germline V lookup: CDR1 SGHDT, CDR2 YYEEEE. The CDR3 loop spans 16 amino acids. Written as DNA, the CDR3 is TGTGCCAGCAGCTCCGGACCGAGTGGAGGGGCGCAGGGCTACACCTTC. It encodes CASSSGPSGGAQGYTF.

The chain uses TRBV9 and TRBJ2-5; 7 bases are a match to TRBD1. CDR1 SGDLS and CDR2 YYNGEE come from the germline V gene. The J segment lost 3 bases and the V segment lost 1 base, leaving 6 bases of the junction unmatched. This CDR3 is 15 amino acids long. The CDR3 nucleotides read TGTGCCAGCAGCGTACAGGGACAGTTCGAAGAGACCCAGTACTTC. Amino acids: CASSVQGQFEETQYF.

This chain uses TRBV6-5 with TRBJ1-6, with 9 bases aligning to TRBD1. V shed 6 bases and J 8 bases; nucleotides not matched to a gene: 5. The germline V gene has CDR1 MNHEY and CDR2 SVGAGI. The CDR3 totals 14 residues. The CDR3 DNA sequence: TGTGCCAGCAGGCCGGACAGGGGATATTCACCCCTCCACTTT. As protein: CASRPDRGYSPLHF.

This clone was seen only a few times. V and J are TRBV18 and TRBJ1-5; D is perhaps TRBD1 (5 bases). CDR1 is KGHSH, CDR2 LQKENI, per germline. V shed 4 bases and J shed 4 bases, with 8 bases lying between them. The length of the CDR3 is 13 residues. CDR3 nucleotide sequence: TGTGCCAGCTCACTAGGGGCAAATCAGCCCCAGCATTTT. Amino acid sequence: CASSLGANQPQHF.

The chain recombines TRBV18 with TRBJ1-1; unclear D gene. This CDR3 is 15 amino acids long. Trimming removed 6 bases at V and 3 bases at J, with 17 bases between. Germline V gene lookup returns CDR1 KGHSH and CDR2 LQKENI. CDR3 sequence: CASSPRDGGHTEAFF. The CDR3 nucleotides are TGTGCCAGCTCCCCTCGCGACGGAGGGCACACTGAAGCTTTCTTT.

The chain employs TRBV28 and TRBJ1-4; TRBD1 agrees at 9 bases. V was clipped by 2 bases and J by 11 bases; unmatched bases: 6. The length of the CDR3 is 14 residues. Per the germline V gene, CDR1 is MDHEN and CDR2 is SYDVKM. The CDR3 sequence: CASSLMPGQGKLFF. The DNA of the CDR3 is TGTGCCAGCAGTTTAATGCCGGGACAGGGTAAACTGTTTTTT.

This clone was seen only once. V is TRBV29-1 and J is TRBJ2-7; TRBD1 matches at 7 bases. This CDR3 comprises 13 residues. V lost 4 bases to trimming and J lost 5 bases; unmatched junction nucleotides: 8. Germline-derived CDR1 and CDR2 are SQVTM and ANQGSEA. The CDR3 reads CSVGSGGNHEQYF. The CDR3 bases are TGCAGCGTTGGCTCAGGGGGTAATCACGAGCAGTACTTC.